This entry lists 24 T cell receptor beta chains sequenced from one sample in a study of prognosis after radiotherapy for stage I lung cancer. TCR beta CDR3 was amplified from genomic DNA by two-round multiplex PCR. Round-one PCR had primers specific to each TRBV and TRBJ gene. One entry per CDR3 protein results from TCRdb running MiXCR on the multiplex PCR reads. The data contain under 20,000 distinct CDR3 sequences, 44% of them seen just once; the ten biggest clones take up about two fifths. Specimen: PBMCs, collected before or after stereotactic body radiation therapy (not recorded which). The receptors stem from a donor older than 45 with non-small cell lung cancer.

There are many counts of this clonotype. The rearrangement links TRBV5-1 to TRBJ2-7; D is unclear. V was trimmed by 1 base and J by 4 bases, leaving 9 bases between them. This CDR3 region has 13 residues. Germline CDR1 and CDR2: SGHRS and YFSETQ. Written as DNA, the CDR3 is TGCGCCAGCAGCTTGATGGATGCTTACGAGCAGTACTTC. It is translated as CASSLMDAYEQYF.

This clonotype was observed at least ten times. The CDR3 region has the DNA TGTGCCAGCAGCTTTGGTTTCCGGGCCTCGGCCTATAATTCACCCCTCCACTTT. Translation gives CASSFGFRASAYNSPLHF. The rearrangement uses TRBV7-2 and TRBJ1-6; no clear D gene. Trimming removed 3 bases at V and 2 bases at J, with 17 bases between. The length of the CDR3 is 18 residues. In germline, CDR1 is SGHTA, CDR2 FQGNSA. Full variable domain (missing parts from reference TRBV7-2 and TRBJ1-6): GAGVSQSPSNKVTEKGKDVELRCDPISGHTALYWYRQSLGQGLEFLIYFQGNSAPDKSGLPSDRFSAERTGGSVSTLTIQRTQQEDSAVYLCASSFGFRASAYNSPLHFGNGTRLTVT.

This clonotype has just a few counts. It may be a read error: a sequence one base away is much more abundant. The CDR3 reads CASRASYEQYF. The CDR3 DNA follows: TGTGCCAGCAGGGCTAGTTACGAGCAGTACTTC. The chain couples TRBV25-1 to TRBJ2-7; D unresolved. Germline CDR1 is MGHDK and CDR2 is SYGVNS. The CDR3 runs to 11 residues. V was trimmed by 6 bases and J by 4 bases, leaving 7 bases between them.

This clonotype was counted ten times or more. The V call is TRBV7-6, the J call TRBJ1-4; D gene uncertain. Germline-derived CDR1 and CDR2 are SGHVS and FNYEAQ. This CDR3 has 16 residues. The V gene lost 3 bases and the J gene lost 1 base, with 12 bases spanning the gap. Here the CDR3 DNA reads TGTGCCAGCAGCTTGGATTTAGTAGGAACTAATGAAAAACTGTTTTTT. It is translated as CASSLDLVGTNEKLFF.

Many counts were recorded for this clonotype. This chain connects TRBV28 to TRBJ2-2, with D perhaps given as TRBD1 or TRBD2 (5 bases each). Trimming removed 5 bases at V and 8 bases at J, with 18 bases between. CDR3 length: 15 amino acids. CDR1 and CDR2 (germline): MDHEN, SYDVKM. The CDR3 here is CASSRPGPLRGELFF. The CDR3 DNA sequence: TGTGCCAGCAGTAGACCGGGACCATTACGAGGGGAGCTGTTTTTT. The full variable domain, its missing parts supplied by reference TRBV28 and TRBJ2-2, is DVKVTQSSRYLVKRTGEKVFLECVQDMDHENMFWYRQDPGLGLRLIYFSYDVKMKEKGDIPEGYSVSREKKERFSLILESASTNQTSMYLCASSRPGPLRGELFFGEGSRLTVL.

The table lists this clonotype with many counts. This sequence joins TRBV20-1 and TRBJ2-1; D is perhaps TRBD1 (7 bases). CDR1 DFQATT and CDR2 SNEGSKA come from the germline V gene (reference sequence). The CDR3 is made up of 15 amino acids. V was shortened by 4 bases and J by 9 bases, with 22 bases between the two germline ends. CDR3 sequence reads: CSATPIRGRDFEQFF. DNA of the CDR3: TGCAGTGCTACTCCTATTAGGGGGCGGGATTTTGAGCAGTTCTTC.

The J gene is TRBJ1-5, the V gene TRBV30; D gene ambiguous. This CDR3 comprises 14 residues. The germline V gene has CDR1 GTSNPN and CDR2 SVGIG (reference sequence). V was cut by 1 base and J by 0 bases, with 7 bases left in between. CDR3 coding DNA: TGTGCCTGGAGTGACGGGCTTAGCAATCAGCCCCAGCATTTT. Amino acids: CAWSDGLSNQPQHF.

This clonotype was counted at least ten times. The V call is TRBV20-1, the J call TRBJ1-3; a possible D gene is TRBD1 (5 bases). The CDR3 is made up of 15 amino acids. V shed 7 bases and J shed 2 bases, with 18 bases lying between them. Germline lookup yields CDR1 DFQATT and CDR2 SNEGSKA (reference sequence). The CDR3 protein is CSEREGECAGNTIYF. DNA of the CDR3: TGCAGTGAAAGAGAAGGGGAGTGCGCTGGAAACACCATATATTTT.

As to this clonotype: One end of the junction does not line up with germline, which may come from a read error. The DNA for the CDR3 is TGCGCCACCAGCTTGGGGGAAGAGACCAAGTACTTC. This gives the protein CATSLGEETKYF. V usage is TRBV5-1 and J usage is TRBJ2-5; the D gene could be TRBD1 or TRBD2 (5 bases each). This CDR3 region has 12 residues. Per the germline V gene, CDR1 is SGHRS and CDR2 is YFSETQ.

This clonotype was detected many times. The chain couples TRBV5-5 to TRBJ2-3; 15 bases align to TRBD2. Germline V gives CDR1 SGHKS, CDR2 YYEKEE (reference sequence). The CDR3 sequence is 15 residues long. With V trimmed by 4 bases and J by 7 bases, 4 bases remained unmatched. The DNA for the CDR3 is TGTGCCAGCAGCCGGACTAGCGGGAGGGCCCATACGCAGTATTTT. Translated, it gives CASSRTSGRAHTQYF. The full variable domain, rest sourced from reference TRBV5-5 and TRBJ2-3, is DAGVTQSPTHLIKTRGQQVTLRCSPISGHKSVSWYQQVLGQGPQFIFQYYEKEERGRGNFPDRFSARQFPNYSSELNVNALLLGDSALYLCASSRTSGRAHTQYFGPGTRLTVL.

This clonotype appeared many times. The chain uses TRBV18 and TRBJ1-5; D remains unclear. Per the germline V gene, CDR1 is KGHSH and CDR2 is LQKENI. V lost 2 bases to trimming and J lost 2 bases, with 7 bases between them. The length of the CDR3 is 14 residues. CDR3: CASSPGLGNQPQHF. CDR3 nucleotide sequence: TGTGCCAGCTCACCAGGACTGGGCAATCAGCCCCAGCATTTT.

This clonotype was counted at least ten times. This chain joins TRBV6-1 and TRBJ2-3, with 10 bases identical to TRBD2. V trimming: 6 bases; J trimming: 1 base; junction bases outside the gene matches: 7. Germline values: CDR1 MNHNS, CDR2 SASEGT. The CDR3 length is 16 residues. The CDR3, as DNA: TGTGCCAGCAGCACTTGGGGGACTAGCGGCACAGATACGCAGTATTTT. Its protein is CASSTWGTSGTDTQYF.

This clonotype was observed many times. This chain joins TRBV20-1 and TRBJ1-1; TRBD1 matches at 8 bases. The J segment lost 0 bases and the V segment lost 4 bases, leaving 7 bases of the junction unmatched. Germline assignment: CDR1 DFQATT and CDR2 SNEGSKA (reference sequence). The CDR3 totals 15 residues. Here the CDR3 DNA reads TGCAGTGCTATTACAGGGGGGGAGATGAACACTGAAGCTTTCTTT. Protein product: CSAITGGEMNTEAFF.

The chain has TRBV20-1 and TRBJ2-7, with TRBD2 identical over 11 bases. Germline-derived CDR1 and CDR2 are DFQATT and SNEGSKA (reference sequence). The J segment lost 3 bases and the V segment lost 1 base, leaving 5 bases of the junction unmatched. This CDR3 spans 15 amino acids. CDR3 sequence reads: CSARVEGTSGYEQYF. Written as DNA, the CDR3 is TGCAGTGCTAGAGTAGAGGGGACTAGCGGCTACGAGCAGTACTTC.

The table lists this clonotype with many counts. The rearrangement links TRBV5-1 to TRBJ2-1, with 14 bases lining up with TRBD2. CDR3 length: 14 amino acids. Germline V lookup: CDR1 SGHRS, CDR2 YFSETQ. V trimming: 4 bases; J trimming: 11 bases; junction bases outside the gene matches: 5. In nucleotides, the CDR3 is TGCGCCAGCAGCCCCGGGACTAGCGGGGGACAGCAGTTCTTC. Its protein product is CASSPGTSGGQQFF. The full variable domain, its missing parts supplied by reference TRBV5-1 and TRBJ2-1, is KAGVTQTPRYLIKTRGQQVTLSCSPISGHRSVSWYQQTPGQGLQFLFEYFSETQRNKGNFPGRFSGRQFSNSRSEMNVSTLELGDSALYLCASSPGTSGGQQFFGPGTRLTVL.

This clonotype is categorized as medium-sized. The CDR3 sequence: CASSSGRAANNYEQYF. CDR3 bases: TGTGCCAGCAGCTCAGGCCGGGCCGCAAACAACTACGAGCAGTACTTC. V is TRBV7-8 and J is TRBJ2-7; D is ambiguous. This CDR3 has 16 residues. Germline values: CDR1 SGHVS, CDR2 FQNEAQ. Deletions cut 4 bases from V and 3 bases from J, with 19 bases between.

Many counts were recorded for this clonotype. The V and J genes are TRBV2 and TRBJ2-7; D might be TRBD1 (6 bases). Per the germline V gene, CDR1 is SNHLY and CDR2 is FYNNEI. Trimming removed 6 bases from V and 3 bases from J, with 15 bases in between. This CDR3 spans 14 amino acids. The CDR3 protein is CASRGATTSYEQYF. The CDR3 region has the DNA TGTGCCAGCAGGGGGGCGACAACCAGCTACGAGCAGTACTTC.

V and J are TRBV28 and TRBJ2-7; TRBD2 matches at 9 bases. This CDR3 is built from 14 residues. The germline V gene has CDR1 MDHEN and CDR2 SYDVKM. V was pared by 4 bases and J by 4 bases, with 5 bases of the junction left unmatched. CDR3 sequence (DNA): TGTGCCAGCAGTTCCTCTAGCGGGGATTACGAGCAGTACTTC. Translation: CASSSSSGDYEQYF.

Only one count was recorded for this clonotype. The chain couples TRBV7-9 to TRBJ2-7; 13 bases line up with TRBD2. Germline trimming cut 3 bases from V and 6 bases from J; bases unmatched to any gene: 8. Germline-derived CDR1 and CDR2 are SEHNR and FQNEAQ (reference sequence). The CDR3 covers 16 residues. CDR3 sequence reads: CASSFGTSGMGLEQYF. The DNA of the CDR3 is TGTGCCAGCAGCTTTGGGACTAGCGGGATGGGTCTCGAGCAGTACTTC. Complete variable domain (other parts from reference TRBV7-9 and TRBJ2-7): DTGVSQNPRHKITKRGQNVTFRCDPISEHNRLYWYRQTLGQGPEFLTYFQNEAQLEKSRLLSDRFSAERPKGSFSTLEIQRTEQGDSAMYLCASSFGTSGMGLEQYFGPGTRLTVT.

This clonotype was recorded at least ten times. The rearrangement joins TRBV12-3 or TRBV12-4 to TRBJ2-7, with 7 positions matching TRBD2. The V and J ends lost 8 bases and 3 bases, in that order; junction bases with no gene match: 7. The CDR3 has 13 amino acids. The DNA for the CDR3 is TGTGCCAGCTCCCCCCCTAGCGGCTACGAGCAGTACTTC. Its protein product is CASSPPSGYEQYF.

Notes on this clonotype: With a far larger clone one base away, a read error is the likely cause. The gene calls are TRBV6-1 and TRBJ2-7; possible D gene TRBD2, 5 bases. The germline gives CDR1 MNHNS, CDR2 SASEGT. The CDR3 runs 13 residues. V was pared by 7 bases and J by 4 bases, with 14 bases between. In DNA form, the CDR3 reads TGTGCCAGCATGGTCGGGATTTGGTACGAGCAGTACTTC. It yields the protein CASMVGIWYEQYF.

There are many counts of this clonotype. This chain connects TRBV30 to TRBJ1-6, with D hard to call. Germline CDR1 reads GTSNPN; CDR2 reads SVGIG (reference sequence). V lost 5 bases to trimming and J lost 6 bases, with 14 bases between them. The CDR3 sequence is 14 residues long. The CDR3 protein is CAWGPGISNSPLHF. Here the CDR3 DNA reads TGTGCCTGGGGTCCGGGCATAAGTAATTCACCCCTCCACTTT.

This sequence joins TRBV20-1 and TRBJ1-6, with D unclear. Deletions cut 0 bases from V and 7 bases from J, with 16 bases between. This CDR3 has 16 residues. The germline V gene encodes CDR1 DFQATT and CDR2 SNEGSKA (reference sequence). The CDR3 region has the DNA TGCAGTGCTAGAGATGGAGCAAGAGGGTCCAATTCACCCCTCCACTTT. It specifies CSARDGARGSNSPLHF.

This clonotype came up once. The chain uses TRBV2 and TRBJ2-7; TRBD1 is a possible D gene (5 bases). The CDR3 is 14 residues long. V lost 6 bases and J 7 bases, leaving 19 bases between the germline ends. The germline V gene encodes CDR1 SNHLY and CDR2 FYNNEI. The DNA for the CDR3 is TGTGCCAGCAGATTGAGTAGCTCCGCAGGGGAGCAGTACTTC. This codes for CASRLSSSAGEQYF.